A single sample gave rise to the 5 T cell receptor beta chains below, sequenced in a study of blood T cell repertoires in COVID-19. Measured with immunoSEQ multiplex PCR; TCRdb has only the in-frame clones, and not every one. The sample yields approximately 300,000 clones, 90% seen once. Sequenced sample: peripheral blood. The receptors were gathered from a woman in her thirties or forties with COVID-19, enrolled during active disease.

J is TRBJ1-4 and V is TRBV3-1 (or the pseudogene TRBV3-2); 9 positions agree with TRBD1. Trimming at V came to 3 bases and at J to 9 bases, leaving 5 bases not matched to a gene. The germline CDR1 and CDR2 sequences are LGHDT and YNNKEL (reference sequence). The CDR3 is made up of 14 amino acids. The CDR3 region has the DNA TGTGCCAGCAGCCATCCGGGACAGGGCCAAAAACTGTTTTTT. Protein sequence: CASSHPGQGQKLFF.

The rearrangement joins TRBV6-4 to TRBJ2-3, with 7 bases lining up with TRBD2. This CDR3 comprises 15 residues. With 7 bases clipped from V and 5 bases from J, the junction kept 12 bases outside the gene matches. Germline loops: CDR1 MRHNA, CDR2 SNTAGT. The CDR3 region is CASTMTHSGVDTQYF. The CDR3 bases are TGTGCCAGCACTATGACGCACAGCGGGGTAGATACGCAGTATTTT.

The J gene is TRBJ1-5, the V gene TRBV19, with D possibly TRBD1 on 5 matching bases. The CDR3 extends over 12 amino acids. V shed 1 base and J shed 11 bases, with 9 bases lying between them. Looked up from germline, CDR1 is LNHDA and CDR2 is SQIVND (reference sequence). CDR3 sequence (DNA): TGTGCCAGTAGTATAGCAGGGAAGTCCCAGCATTTT. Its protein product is CASSIAGKSQHF.

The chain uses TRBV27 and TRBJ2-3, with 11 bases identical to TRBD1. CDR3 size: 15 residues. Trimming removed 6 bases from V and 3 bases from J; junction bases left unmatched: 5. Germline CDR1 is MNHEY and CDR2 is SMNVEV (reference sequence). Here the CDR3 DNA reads TGTGCCAGCAGACCCTGGGACAGGGGGACAGATACGCAGTATTTT. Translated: CASRPWDRGTDTQYF.

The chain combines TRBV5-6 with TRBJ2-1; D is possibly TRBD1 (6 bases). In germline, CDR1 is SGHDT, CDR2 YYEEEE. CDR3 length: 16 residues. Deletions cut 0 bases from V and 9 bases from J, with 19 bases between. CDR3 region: CASSLGVGALTGEQFF. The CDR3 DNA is TGTGCCAGCAGCTTGGGGGTGGGGGCCCTAACGGGTGAGCAGTTCTTC.